These 32 T cell receptor beta chains were all obtained from the same sample, sequenced in a study of blood T cell repertoires in COVID-19. TCRdb keeps only in-frame clones here, not all; method: immunoSEQ multiplex PCR. The data hold a few hundred thousand clones, with approximately 84% observed a single time. Sequencing was carried out using peripheral blood. These receptors all stem from a woman aged 55-70 years with acute or convalescent COVID-19.

Worth noting for this clone: The sample carries other DNA sequences with the same CDR3. V gene TRBV3-1 (or the pseudogene TRBV3-2) combines with J gene TRBJ2-5; D might be TRBD1 (5 bases). Trimming stripped 4 bases from V and 2 bases from J, with 8 bases between. Germline CDR1 is LGHDT and CDR2 is YNNKEL (reference sequence). The CDR3 covers 13 residues. The CDR3 DNA follows: TGTGCCAGCAGCCGGGCAGGGCAAGAGACCCAGTACTTC. Protein product: CASSRAGQETQYF.

The CDR3, as DNA: TGTGCCAGCAGCAAAGCAAAGGGACAGGGTTCCGGGGAGCTGTTTTTT. It translates to CASSKAKGQGSGELFF. The chain couples TRBV21-1 to TRBJ2-2; the DNA was not compared with TRBD1, the D call given in the table. TRBV21-1 is shown as a pseudogene. CDR3 size: 16 residues.

V gene TRBV2 combines with J gene TRBJ1-5; the D gene is possibly TRBD1 (6 bases). Germline V gene lookup returns CDR1 SNHLY and CDR2 FYNNEI. The CDR3 length is 13 residues. V was clipped by 6 bases and J by 2 bases, with 8 bases between them. The CDR3: CASSNRGNQPQHF. CDR3 bases: TGTGCCAGCAGCAACAGGGGCAATCAGCCCCAGCATTTT.

V gene TRBV6-1 combines with J gene TRBJ2-2; D not resolved. The germline V gene has CDR1 MNHNS and CDR2 SASEGT. This CDR3 is built from 13 residues. V shed 2 bases and J shed 4 bases, with 5 bases lying between them. As DNA, the CDR3 is TGTGCCAGCAGTGAATATCCCACCGGGGAGCTGTTTTTT. Translation: CASSEYPTGELFF.

The chain is built from TRBV29-1 and TRBJ2-1, with 9 bases lining up with TRBD2. Germline CDR1 reads SQVTM; CDR2 reads ANQGSEA. Unmatched junction bases numbered 4, after V lost 3 bases and J lost 7 bases. The CDR3 consists of 13 residues. CDR3 in amino acids: CSVERGGMNEQFF. The CDR3 nucleotides read TGCAGCGTTGAGCGGGGGGGCATGAATGAGCAGTTCTTC.

The rearrangement uses TRBV4-1 and TRBJ2-3, with D tentatively TRBD2 (6 bases). V gave up 4 bases and J gave up 1 base, with 12 bases separating them. The CDR3 has 15 amino acids. Germline V CDR1 and CDR2: MGHRA, YSYEKL. CDR3: CASSLSSGGTDTQYF. CDR3 bases: TGCGCCAGCAGCCTATCATCGGGGGGCACAGATACGCAGTATTTT.

The chain joins TRBV4-1 to TRBJ2-7; 7 bases map to TRBD1. V was pared by 0 bases and J by 4 bases, with 9 bases of the junction left unmatched. The V gene's germline CDR1 is MGHRA and CDR2 YSYEKL. This CDR3 comprises 16 residues. The CDR3 loop reads CASSQDSGQAFYEQYF. CDR3 bases: TGCGCCAGCAGCCAAGATTCTGGACAGGCATTTTACGAGCAGTACTTC.

In its sample, this clone was seen once. The chain has TRBV5-6 and TRBJ2-7; 7 nucleotides align to TRBD1. V lost 3 bases to trimming and J lost 0 bases; unmatched junction nucleotides: 6. The CDR3 is 15 residues long. The germline V gene has CDR1 SGHDT and CDR2 YYEEEE. The CDR3 bases are TGTGCCAGCAGCTCTTTGACAGGGAGCTCCTACGAGCAGTACTTC. Its translation: CASSSLTGSSYEQYF.

The V call is TRBV28, the J call TRBJ1-2; 9 bases fit TRBD1. The V gene end was trimmed by 3 bases and the J gene end by 4 bases; junction bases not matched to a gene: 9. CDR1 and CDR2 (germline): MDHEN, SYDVKM. This CDR3 contains 16 residues. CDR3 DNA: TGTGCCAGCAGTTTTAGCGGGACAGGGTATGTCTATGGCTACACCTTC. This codes for CASSFSGTGYVYGYTF.

The chain joins TRBV6-5 to TRBJ1-3; TRBD1 is a possible D gene (5 bases). CDR3 length: 15 residues. Germline V gene sequence: CDR1 MNHEY, CDR2 SVGAGI. V was trimmed by 6 bases and J by 1 base, leaving 13 bases between them. The CDR3 loop reads CASRATGRSGNTIYF. The CDR3 DNA reads as TGTGCCAGCAGGGCTACAGGCCGTTCTGGAAACACCATATATTTT.

The rearrangement links TRBV5-8 to TRBJ1-2; no firm D call. Germline CDR1 is SGHTS and CDR2 is YDEGEE. This CDR3 contains 13 residues. Trimming removed 4 bases from V and 6 bases from J, with 13 bases in between. The CDR3 loop reads CASSGGPYDGYTF. In nucleotides, the CDR3 is TGTGCCAGCAGCGGTGGGCCGTATGATGGCTACACCTTC.

This clone was observed a handful of times. V gene TRBV3-1 (or the pseudogene TRBV3-2) combines with J gene TRBJ1-1; D is ambiguous. V lost 3 bases, J lost 1 base, and 12 bases lay in between. This CDR3 comprises 15 residues. The germline V gene has CDR1 LGHDT and CDR2 YNNKEL (reference sequence). The CDR3 DNA reads TGTGCCAGCAGCCAGGCCGCGGGGAAGAACACTGAAGCTTTCTTT. Its translation: CASSQAAGKNTEAFF.

The chain employs TRBV6-6 and TRBJ2-7, with TRBD1 matching 11 bases. Looked up from germline, CDR1 is MNHNY and CDR2 is SVGAGI (reference sequence). The trim removed 5 bases at V and 3 bases at J, leaving 9 bases unmatched. The CDR3 has 16 amino acids. CDR3 nucleotides: TGTGCCAGCAGTCCGAGTAGGGACAGGGGGGACTACGAGCAGTACTTC. It yields the protein CASSPSRDRGDYEQYF.

This chain joins TRBV6-5 and TRBJ2-6, with 7 bases that match TRBD2. Trimming cost V 5 bases and J 1 base; bases outside gene matches: 2. The CDR3 consists of 15 residues. Germline assignment: CDR1 MNHEY and CDR2 SVGAGI. The CDR3 loop reads CASSREVSGANVLTF. The DNA of the CDR3 is TGTGCCAGCAGTCGGGAGGTATCTGGGGCCAACGTCCTGACTTTC.

The chain links TRBV6-5 to TRBJ1-2, with unresolved D. V lost 6 bases to trimming and J lost 4 bases, with 18 bases between them. The CDR3 loop spans 15 amino acids. The germline V gene has CDR1 MNHEY and CDR2 SVGAGI. CDR3 sequence reads: CASRRREGLAYGYTF. CDR3 nucleotide sequence: TGTGCCAGCAGGCGGCGGGAAGGCTTGGCCTATGGCTACACCTTC.

This clone showed up just once. This chain uses TRBV6-5 with TRBJ1-2, with D perhaps matching TRBD1 (6 bases). V lost 3 bases and J 6 bases, leaving 14 bases between the germline ends. CDR1 and CDR2 from the germline V gene are MNHEY and SVGAGI. The length of the CDR3 is 14 residues. The CDR3 DNA sequence: TGTGCCAGCAGTTATTGGGGGGGGCTGGATGGCTACACCTTC. This translates into CASSYWGGLDGYTF.

The V gene is TRBV4-1, the J gene TRBJ2-5; 9 positions agree with TRBD2. The germline CDR1 and CDR2 sequences are MGHRA and YSYEKL. Trimming at V came to 5 bases and at J to 1 base, leaving 5 bases not matched to a gene. This CDR3 spans 15 amino acids. Here the CDR3 DNA reads TGCGCCAGCAGCTACTCGACTAGCGGCCAAGAGACCCAGTACTTC. It encodes CASSYSTSGQETQYF.

The CDR3 loop reads CASSSSAGQAVGYTF. CDR3 nucleotides: TGTGCCAGCAGCTCTTCTGCGGGACAGGCGGTTGGCTACACCTTC. The chain couples TRBV9 to TRBJ1-2; 8 nucleotides match TRBD1. Germline assignment: CDR1 SGDLS and CDR2 YYNGEE. The CDR3 is made up of 15 amino acids. The ends lost 4 bases at V and 7 bases at J; junction bases unmatched: 12.

CDR3 in amino acids: CASSPNRATDTQYF. The DNA of the CDR3 is TGTGCCAGCTCACCAAACAGGGCGACAGATACGCAGTATTTT. V usage is TRBV18 and J usage is TRBJ2-3; D possibly corresponds to TRBD1 (6 bases). The CDR3 is 14 amino acids. Trimming cost V 2 bases and J 3 bases, with 9 bases left between them. CDR1 and CDR2 (germline): KGHSH, LQKENI.

This clone was seen a few times. This chain joins TRBV4-2 and TRBJ1-1; D not resolved. The length of the CDR3 is 15 residues. V shed 3 bases and J shed 5 bases, with 16 bases lying between them. Germline CDR1 reads LGHNA; CDR2 reads YNFKEQ. This chain's CDR3 is CASSQADGMDTEAFF. As DNA, the CDR3 is TGTGCCAGCAGCCAGGCGGACGGGATGGATACTGAAGCTTTCTTT.

The rearrangement uses TRBV4-1 and TRBJ2-5; 10 nucleotides match TRBD2. The CDR3 contains 16 residues. V was pared by 0 bases and J by 3 bases, with 4 bases of the junction left unmatched. The germline gives CDR1 MGHRA, CDR2 YSYEKL. The CDR3 region has the DNA TGCGCCAGCAGCCAAGAGATGGGACTAGCGAAAGAGACCCAGTACTTC. It encodes CASSQEMGLAKETQYF.

The rearrangement uses TRBV18 and TRBJ1-4, with unresolved D. The germline V gene encodes CDR1 KGHSH and CDR2 LQKENI. The CDR3 has 15 residues. The V end was cut by 6 bases, the J end by 0 bases, with 11 bases between. CDR3 amino acids: CASSAMDSTNEKLFF. CDR3 DNA: TGTGCCAGCTCGGCCATGGACTCAACTAATGAAAAACTGTTTTTT.

The chain recombines TRBV7-9 with TRBJ2-3, with D possibly matching TRBD1 (5 bases). V was pared by 3 bases and J by 5 bases, with 6 bases between. Per the germline V gene, CDR1 is SEHNR and CDR2 is FQNEAQ (reference sequence). There are 12 residues in the CDR3. This CDR3 reads CASSFRGDTQYF. CDR3 nucleotides: TGTGCCAGCAGCTTTAGGGGAGATACGCAGTATTTT.

V usage is TRBV5-4 and J usage is TRBJ2-7; D uncertain. The CDR3 is made up of 14 amino acids. CDR1 and CDR2 from the germline V gene are SGHNT and YYREEE (reference sequence). V was shortened by 0 bases and J by 1 base, with 8 bases between the two germline ends. CDR3 nucleotide sequence: TGTGCCAGCAGCTTGGCGCCAGTATCCTACGAGCAGTACTTC. Amino acid sequence: CASSLAPVSYEQYF.

The chain links TRBV4-2 to TRBJ2-5, with 10 bases that match TRBD2. Per germline, CDR1 LGHNA and CDR2 YNFKEQ. Trimming cost V 6 bases and J 1 base; bases outside gene matches: 5. This CDR3 is built from 15 residues. Written as DNA, the CDR3 is TGTGCCAGCAGGACCAGCGGGGGGGTCCAAGAGACCCAGTACTTC. This codes for CASRTSGGVQETQYF.

The genes are TRBV2 and TRBJ1-1; D unresolved. CDR1 is SNHLY, CDR2 FYNNEI, per germline. V lost 6 bases to trimming and J lost 0 bases, with 8 bases between them. This CDR3 comprises 13 residues. CDR3 protein: CASSLGLNTEAFF. The CDR3 nucleotides are TGTGCCAGCAGCCTAGGTTTGAACACTGAAGCTTTCTTT. The entire variable domain, with the rest obtained from reference TRBV2 and TRBJ1-1, is as follows: EPEVTQTPSHQVTQMGQEVILRCVPISNHLYFYWYRQILGQKVEFLVSFYNNEISEKSEIFDDQFSVERPDGSNFTLKIRSTKLEDSAMYFCASSLGLNTEAFFGQGTRLTVV.

V gene TRBV9 combines with J gene TRBJ1-6; the D is unclear. Trimming cost V 3 bases and J 9 bases, with 13 bases left between them. This CDR3 spans 14 amino acids. CDR1 and CDR2 from the germline V gene are SGDLS and YYNGEE. The CDR3 region is CASSGSGKSSPLHF. CDR3 nucleotides: TGTGCCAGCAGCGGTTCCGGGAAAAGTTCACCCCTCCACTTT.

The chain is built from TRBV19 and TRBJ2-7, with 8 positions matching TRBD1. The CDR3 runs 12 residues. Germline CDR1 reads LNHDA; CDR2 reads SQIVND (reference sequence). V shed 5 bases and J 4 bases; nucleotides not matched to a gene: 1. The CDR3 DNA follows: TGTGCCAGTAGTGACAGGGGATACGAGCAGTACTTC. Its protein is CASSDRGYEQYF.

The table lists this clone with a few counts. J is TRBJ2-5 and V is TRBV20-1; TRBD1 agrees at 7 bases. This CDR3 region has 14 residues. Looked up from germline, CDR1 is DFQATT and CDR2 is SNEGSKA (reference sequence). Trimming took 3 bases from V and 9 from J; bases not matched to a gene: 13. CDR3 region: CSASLTGQEMAQYF. The CDR3 DNA sequence: TGCAGTGCTAGTTTGACAGGGCAAGAGATGGCCCAGTACTTC.

This clone is a singleton in its sample. The chain links TRBV6-5 to TRBJ1-1, with D unresolved. The CDR3 runs to 14 residues. Germline V CDR1 and CDR2: MNHEY, SVGAGI. V lost 2 bases to trimming and J lost 3 bases, with 10 bases between them. The CDR3 region has the DNA TGTGCCAGCAGTTACGGAGGGCCAGACACTGAAGCTTTCTTT. Amino acids: CASSYGGPDTEAFF.

The chain employs TRBV5-4 and TRBJ1-1; D perhaps matches TRBD1 (5 bases). In germline, CDR1 is SGHNT, CDR2 YYREEE (reference sequence). The V gene lost 4 bases and the J gene lost 6 bases, with 10 bases spanning the gap. CDR3 length equals 12 residues. The CDR3 here is CASSPGGAEAFF. The CDR3 DNA reads as TGTGCCAGCAGCCCCGGGGGGGCTGAAGCTTTCTTT.

The CDR3 sequence: CASASRGGSTEAFF. In nucleotides, the CDR3 is TGTGCTAGTGCCTCAAGGGGAGGGAGCACTGAAGCTTTCTTT. The rearrangement joins TRBV12-5 to TRBJ1-1, with D perhaps TRBD1 (5 bases). The CDR3 runs to 14 residues. V shed 7 bases and J shed 4 bases, with 16 bases lying between them. Looked up from germline, CDR1 is LGHNT and CDR2 is FRNRAP.